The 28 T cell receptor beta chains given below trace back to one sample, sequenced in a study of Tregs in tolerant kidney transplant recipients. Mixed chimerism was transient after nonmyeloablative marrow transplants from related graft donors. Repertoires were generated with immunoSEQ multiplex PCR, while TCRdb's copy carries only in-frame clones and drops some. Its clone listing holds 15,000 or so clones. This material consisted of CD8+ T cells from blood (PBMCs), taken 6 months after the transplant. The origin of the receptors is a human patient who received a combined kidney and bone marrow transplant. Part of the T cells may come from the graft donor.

The CDR3 is CASSLNTGELFF. The CDR3 bases that were read are TGCGCCAGCAGCCTTAACACCGGGGAG. The V call is TRBV5-1, the J call TRBJ2-2; no definite D call. The read stops 3 residues short of the end of the CDR3; the missing end is completed from the germline J gene. The germline V gene encodes CDR1 SGHRS and CDR2 YFSETQ. The V end was cut by 4 bases, the J end by 2 bases, with 3 bases between. The CDR3 is 12 amino acids.

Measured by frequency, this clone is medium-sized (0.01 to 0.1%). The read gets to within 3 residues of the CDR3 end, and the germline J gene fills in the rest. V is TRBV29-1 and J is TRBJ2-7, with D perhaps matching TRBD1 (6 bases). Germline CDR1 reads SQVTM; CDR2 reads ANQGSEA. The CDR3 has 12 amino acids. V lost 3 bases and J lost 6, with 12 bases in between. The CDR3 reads CSVEVRGSEQYF. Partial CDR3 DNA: TGCAGCGTTGAGGTCAGGGGAAGCGAG.

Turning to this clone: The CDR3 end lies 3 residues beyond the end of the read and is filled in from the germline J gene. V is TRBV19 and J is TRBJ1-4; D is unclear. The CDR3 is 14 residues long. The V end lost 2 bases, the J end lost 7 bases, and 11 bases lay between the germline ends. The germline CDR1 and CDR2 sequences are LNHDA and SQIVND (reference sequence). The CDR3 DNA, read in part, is TGTGCCAGTAGTATAAGCAGAGGGCTTGAAAAA. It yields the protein CASSISRGLEK. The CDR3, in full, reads CASSISRGLEKLFF.

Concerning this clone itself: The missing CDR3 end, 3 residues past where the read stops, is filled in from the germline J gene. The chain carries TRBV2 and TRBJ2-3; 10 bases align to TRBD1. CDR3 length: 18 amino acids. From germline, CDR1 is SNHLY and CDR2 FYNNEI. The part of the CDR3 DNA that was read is TGTGCCAGCAGTTGGGGGGGGACAGGGGCCTCGTACCAAGAGACG. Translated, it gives CASSWGGTGASYQET. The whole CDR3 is CASSWGGTGASYQETQYF.

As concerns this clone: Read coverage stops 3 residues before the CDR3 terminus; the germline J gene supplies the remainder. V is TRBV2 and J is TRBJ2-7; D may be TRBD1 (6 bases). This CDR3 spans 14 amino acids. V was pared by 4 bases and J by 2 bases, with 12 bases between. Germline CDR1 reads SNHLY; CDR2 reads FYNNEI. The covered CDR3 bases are TGTGCCAGCAGTGCAGGGGATCATCCCTACGAG. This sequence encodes CASSAGDHPYE. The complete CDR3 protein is CASSAGDHPYEQYF.

CDR3 DNA (partial): TGTGCCAGCAGCTTGGTAGGGACACGGAATGAAAAA. Translated: CASSLVGTRNEK. The whole CDR3 region reads CASSLVGTRNEKLFF. This chain links TRBV5-6 with TRBJ1-4, with D perhaps TRBD1 (6 bases). The CDR3 end lies 3 residues beyond the end of the read and is filled in from the germline J gene. Germline V lookup: CDR1 SGHDT, CDR2 YYEEEE. Trimming took off 0 bases at V and 5 bases at J, with 11 bases between the two ends. The CDR3 sequence is 15 residues long.

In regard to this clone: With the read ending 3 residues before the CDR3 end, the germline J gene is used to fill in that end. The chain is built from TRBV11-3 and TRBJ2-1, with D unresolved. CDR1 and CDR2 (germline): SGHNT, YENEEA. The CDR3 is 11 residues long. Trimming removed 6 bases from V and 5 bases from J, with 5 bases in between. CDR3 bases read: TGTGCCAGCAGTAGGGACAATGAG. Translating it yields CASSRDNE. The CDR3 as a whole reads CASSRDNEQFF.

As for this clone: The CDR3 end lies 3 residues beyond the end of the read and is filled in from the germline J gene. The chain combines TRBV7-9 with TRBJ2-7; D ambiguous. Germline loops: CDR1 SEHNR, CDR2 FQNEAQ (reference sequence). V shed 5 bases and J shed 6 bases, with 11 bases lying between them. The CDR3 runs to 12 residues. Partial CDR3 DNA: TGTGCCAGCAGCCTTCTAGTCCTCGAG. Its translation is CASSLLVLE. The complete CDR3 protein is CASSLLVLEQYF.

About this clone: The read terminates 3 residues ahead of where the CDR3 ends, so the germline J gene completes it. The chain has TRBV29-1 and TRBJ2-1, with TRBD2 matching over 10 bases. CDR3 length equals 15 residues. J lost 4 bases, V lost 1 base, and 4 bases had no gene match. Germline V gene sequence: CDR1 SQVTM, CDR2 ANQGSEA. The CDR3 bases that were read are TGCAGCGTTGAAGGGCTAGCGGGAGCATACAATGAG. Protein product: CSVEGLAGAYNE. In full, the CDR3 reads CSVEGLAGAYNEQFF.

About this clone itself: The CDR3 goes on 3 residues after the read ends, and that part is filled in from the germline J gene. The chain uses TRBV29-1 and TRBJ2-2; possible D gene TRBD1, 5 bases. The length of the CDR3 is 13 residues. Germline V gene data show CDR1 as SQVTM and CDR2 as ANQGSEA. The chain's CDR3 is CSVDVGVGEKLFF. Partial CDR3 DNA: TGCAGCGTTGATGTTGGGGTAGGGGAAAAG.

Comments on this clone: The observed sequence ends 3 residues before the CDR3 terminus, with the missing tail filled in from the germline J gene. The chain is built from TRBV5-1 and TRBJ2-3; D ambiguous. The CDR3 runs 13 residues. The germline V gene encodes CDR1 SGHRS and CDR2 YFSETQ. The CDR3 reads CASSLDGYQPQYF. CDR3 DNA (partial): TGCGCCAGCAGCTTGGACGGGTATCAGCCG.

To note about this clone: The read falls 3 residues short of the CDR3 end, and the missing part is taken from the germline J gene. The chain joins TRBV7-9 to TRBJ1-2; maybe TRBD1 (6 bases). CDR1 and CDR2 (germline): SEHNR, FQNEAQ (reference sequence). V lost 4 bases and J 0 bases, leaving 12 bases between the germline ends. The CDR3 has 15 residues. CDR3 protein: CASSSWTDANYGYTF. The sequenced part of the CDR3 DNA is TGTGCCAGCAGCTCTTGGACAGACGCTAACTATGGC.

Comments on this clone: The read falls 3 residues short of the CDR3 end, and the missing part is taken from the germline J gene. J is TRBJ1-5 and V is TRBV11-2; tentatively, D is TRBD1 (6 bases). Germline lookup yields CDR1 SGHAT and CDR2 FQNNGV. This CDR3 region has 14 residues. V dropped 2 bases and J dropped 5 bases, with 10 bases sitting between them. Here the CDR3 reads CASSLYPGDQPQHF. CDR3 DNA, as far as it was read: TGTGCCAGCAGCTTATACCCAGGGGATCAGCCC. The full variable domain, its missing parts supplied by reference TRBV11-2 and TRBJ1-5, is EAGVAQSPRYKIIEKRQSVAFWCNPISGHATLYWYQQILGQGPKLLIQFQNNGVVDDSQLPKDRFSAERLKGVDSTLKIQPAKLEDSAVYLCASSLYPGDQPQHFGDGTRLSIL.

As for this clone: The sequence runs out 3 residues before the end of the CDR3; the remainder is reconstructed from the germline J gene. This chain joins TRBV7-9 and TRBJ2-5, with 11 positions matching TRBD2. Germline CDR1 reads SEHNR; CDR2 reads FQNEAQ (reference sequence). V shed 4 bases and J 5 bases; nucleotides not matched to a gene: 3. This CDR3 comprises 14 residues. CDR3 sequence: CASSSWTSGETQYF. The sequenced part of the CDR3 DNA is TGTGCCAGCAGCTCGTGGACTAGCGGGGAGACC.

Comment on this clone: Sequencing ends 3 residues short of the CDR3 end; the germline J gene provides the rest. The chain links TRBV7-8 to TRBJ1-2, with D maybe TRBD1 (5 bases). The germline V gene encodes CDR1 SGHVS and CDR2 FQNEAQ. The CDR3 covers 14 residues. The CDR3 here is CASSLGQGGGDYTF. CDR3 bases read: TGTGCCAGCAGCTTAGGGCAGGGAGGCGGCGAC.

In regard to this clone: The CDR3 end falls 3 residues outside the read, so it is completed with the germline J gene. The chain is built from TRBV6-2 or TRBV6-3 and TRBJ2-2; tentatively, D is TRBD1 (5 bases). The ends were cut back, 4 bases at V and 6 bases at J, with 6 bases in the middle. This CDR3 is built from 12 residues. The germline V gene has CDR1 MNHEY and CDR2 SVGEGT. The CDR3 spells CASSSGSGELFF. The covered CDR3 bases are TGTGCCAGCAGTTCAGGGTCCGGGGAG.

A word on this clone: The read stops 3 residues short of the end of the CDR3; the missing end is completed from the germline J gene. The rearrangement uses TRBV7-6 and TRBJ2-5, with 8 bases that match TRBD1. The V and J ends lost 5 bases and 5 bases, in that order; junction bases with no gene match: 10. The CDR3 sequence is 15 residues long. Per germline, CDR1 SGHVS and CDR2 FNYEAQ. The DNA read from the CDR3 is TGTGCCAGCAGCAAGACCCAGGGGGCTGGGGAGACC. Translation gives CASSKTQGAGET. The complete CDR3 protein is CASSKTQGAGETQYF. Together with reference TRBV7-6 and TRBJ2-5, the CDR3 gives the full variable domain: GAGVSQSPRYKVTKRGQDVALRCDPISGHVSLYWYRQALGQGPEFLTYFNYEAQQDKSGLPNDRFSAERPEGSISTLTIQRTEQRDSAMYRCASSKTQGAGETQYFGPGTRLLVL.

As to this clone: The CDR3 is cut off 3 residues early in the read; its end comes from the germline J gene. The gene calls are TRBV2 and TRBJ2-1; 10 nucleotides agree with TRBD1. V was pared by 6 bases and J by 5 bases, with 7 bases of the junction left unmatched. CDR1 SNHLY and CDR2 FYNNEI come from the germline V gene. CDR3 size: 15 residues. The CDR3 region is CASSAGTGVHNEQFF. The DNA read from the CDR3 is TGTGCCAGCAGCGCCGGGACAGGGGTCCACAATGAG. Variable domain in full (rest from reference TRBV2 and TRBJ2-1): EPEVTQTPSHQVTQMGQEVILRCVPISNHLYFYWYRQILGQKVEFLVSFYNNEISEKSEIFDDQFSVERPDGSNFTLKIRSTKLEDSAMYFCASSAGTGVHNEQFFGPGTRLTVL.

The DNA read from the CDR3 is TGTGCCAGCAGCTTAGTGGGTGGGGCTATTAGGTACGAG. This translates into CASSLVGGAIRYE. The complete CDR3 sequence is CASSLVGGAIRYEQYF. This chain joins TRBV7-8 and TRBJ2-7; a weak D match, TRBD1 (5 bases). The read finishes 3 residues shy of the CDR3 end, and the germline J gene is used to complete it. Trimming left V 1 base short and J 4 bases short, with 17 bases between. The CDR3 is 16 residues long. Germline V gives CDR1 SGHVS, CDR2 FQNEAQ.

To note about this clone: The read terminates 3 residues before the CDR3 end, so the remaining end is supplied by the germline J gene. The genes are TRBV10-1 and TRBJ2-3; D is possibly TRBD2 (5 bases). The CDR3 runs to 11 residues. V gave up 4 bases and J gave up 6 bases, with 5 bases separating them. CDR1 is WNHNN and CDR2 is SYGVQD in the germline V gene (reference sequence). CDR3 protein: CASSVADTQYF. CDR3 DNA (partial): TGCGCCAGCAGTGTAGCGGATACG.

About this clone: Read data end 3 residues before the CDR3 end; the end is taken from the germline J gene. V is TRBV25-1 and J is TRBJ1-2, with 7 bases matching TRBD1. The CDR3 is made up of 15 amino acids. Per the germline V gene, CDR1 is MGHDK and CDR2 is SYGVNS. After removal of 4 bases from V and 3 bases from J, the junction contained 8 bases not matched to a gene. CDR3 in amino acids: CASSGPLDRDYGYTF. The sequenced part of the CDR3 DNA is TGTGCCAGCAGTGGCCCCCTAGACAGGGACTATGGC.

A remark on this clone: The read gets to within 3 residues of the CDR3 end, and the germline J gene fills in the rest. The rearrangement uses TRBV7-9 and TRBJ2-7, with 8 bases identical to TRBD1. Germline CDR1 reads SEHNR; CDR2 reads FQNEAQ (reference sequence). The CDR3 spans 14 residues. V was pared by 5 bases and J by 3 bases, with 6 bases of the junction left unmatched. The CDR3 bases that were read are TGTGCCAGCAGCACCCCTGGGACAGGCTACGAG. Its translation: CASSTPGTGYE. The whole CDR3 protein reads CASSTPGTGYEQYF. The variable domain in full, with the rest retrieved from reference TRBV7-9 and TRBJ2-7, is DTGVSQNPRHKITKRGQNVTFRCDPISEHNRLYWYRQTLGQGPEFLTYFQNEAQLEKSRLLSDRFSAERPKGSFSTLEIQRTEQGDSAMYLCASSTPGTGYEQYFGPGTRLTVT.

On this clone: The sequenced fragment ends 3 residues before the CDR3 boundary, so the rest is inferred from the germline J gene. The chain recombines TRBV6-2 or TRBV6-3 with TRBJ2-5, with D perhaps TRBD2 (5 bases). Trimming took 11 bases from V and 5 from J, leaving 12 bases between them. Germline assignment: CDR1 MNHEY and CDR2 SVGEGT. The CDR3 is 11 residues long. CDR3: CASRGPETQYF. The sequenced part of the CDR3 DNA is TGTGCCTCCCGGGGTCCGGAGACC.

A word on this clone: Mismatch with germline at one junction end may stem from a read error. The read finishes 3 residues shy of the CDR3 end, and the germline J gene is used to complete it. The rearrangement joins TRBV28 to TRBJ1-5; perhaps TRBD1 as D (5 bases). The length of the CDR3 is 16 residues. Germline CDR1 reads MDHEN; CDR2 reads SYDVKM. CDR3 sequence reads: CASRGAGWGSYQPQHF. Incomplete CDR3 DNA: TGTGCCAGCAGGGGTGCAGGGTGGGGTAGCTATCAGCCC.

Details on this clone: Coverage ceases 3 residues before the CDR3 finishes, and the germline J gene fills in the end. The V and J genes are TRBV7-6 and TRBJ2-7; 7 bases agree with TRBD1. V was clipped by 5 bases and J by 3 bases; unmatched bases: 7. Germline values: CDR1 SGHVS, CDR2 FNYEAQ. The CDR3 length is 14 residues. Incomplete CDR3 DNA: TGTGCCAGCAGCCCGGACAGGTGGGGCTACGAG. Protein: CASSPDRWGYE. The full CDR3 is CASSPDRWGYEQYF.

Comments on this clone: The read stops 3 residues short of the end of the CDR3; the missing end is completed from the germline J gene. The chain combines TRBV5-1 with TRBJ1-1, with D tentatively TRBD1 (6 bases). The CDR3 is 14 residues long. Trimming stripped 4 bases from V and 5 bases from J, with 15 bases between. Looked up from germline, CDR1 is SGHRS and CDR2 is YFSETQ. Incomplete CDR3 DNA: TGCGCCAGCAGCCCCCCGCACCAGGGGACTGAA. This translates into CASSPPHQGTE. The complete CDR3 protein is CASSPPHQGTEAFF.

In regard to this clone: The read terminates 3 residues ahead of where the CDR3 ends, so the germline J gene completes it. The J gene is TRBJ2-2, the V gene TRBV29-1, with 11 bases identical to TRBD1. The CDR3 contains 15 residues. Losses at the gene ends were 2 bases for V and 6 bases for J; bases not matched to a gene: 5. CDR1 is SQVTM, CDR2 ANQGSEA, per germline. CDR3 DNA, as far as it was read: TGCAGCGTTGAATGGGGGGACAGGGGGTCCGGGGAG. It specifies CSVEWGDRGSGE. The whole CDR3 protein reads CSVEWGDRGSGELFF.

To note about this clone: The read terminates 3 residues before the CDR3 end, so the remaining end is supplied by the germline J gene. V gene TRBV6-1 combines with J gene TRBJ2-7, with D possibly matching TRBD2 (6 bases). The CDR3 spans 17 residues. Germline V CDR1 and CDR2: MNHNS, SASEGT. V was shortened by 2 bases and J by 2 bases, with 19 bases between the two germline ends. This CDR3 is CASSEILGLAETYEQYF. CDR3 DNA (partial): TGTGCCAGCAGTGAAATATTGGGGTTAGCGGAGACCTACGAG.